This T cell receptor (beta chain) was sequenced during a study of regulatory T cells in long-lasting Graves disease. The CDR3 spans 15 residues. Trimming shortened V by 5 bases and J by 5 bases, and 15 bases separated the two germline ends. CDR1 and CDR2 (germline): SEHNR, FQNEAQ (reference sequence). A remark on this clonotype: Its antigen is as yet unknown.

Study outcomes and limitations: Graves' patients with persistent disease showed TCR diversity lower than patients newly diagnosed.

To make TCR beta libraries, researchers used iRepertoire HTBI primers and Arm-PCR of CDR3 regions. In TCRdb, the multiplex PCR reads were re-called with MiXCR into one record per CDR3 protein. Of roughly 500,000 distinct CDR3 sequences listed, approximately 12% are singletons. Documented time point: newly diagnosed GD, antithyroid drugs for less than 3 months. There was RNA extracted from PBMCs, and the TCR library was made from it. These sequences were also reported in another study, on T cells in Graves' hyperthyroidism and ophthalmopathy. This second study notes: Researchers found most expanded thyroid clonotypes above 0.001 in blood as well.

The sample was peripheral blood mononuclear cells (PBMCs), taken at new diagnosis, from a patient treated with antithyroid drugs. The chain joins TRBV7-9 to TRBJ2-2, with D possibly TRBD1 on 6 matching bases. The source is a man aged 30 to 45 with Graves disease. CDR3 sequence reads: CASSEINRETGELFF. CDR3 coding DNA: TGTGCCAGCAGCGAAATAAACAGGGAAACCGGGGAGCTGTTTTTT.